This TCR beta chain was captured in a study of human T cells and chemical hapten exposure. Study as a whole: The patients, most of them female, presented with alopecia areata, totalis or universalis. General observations from the study: Large CDR3 similarity clusters arose significantly more often from expanded TCRs than from controls.

The CDR3 totals 15 residues. CDR1 is SGHKS, CDR2 YYEKEE, per germline (reference sequence). Original processing notes: The median was about 89,000 TCRs per sample, ranging roughly 20,000 to 690,600. Using its own MiXCR run on the RACE reads, TCRdb lists one record per CDR3 protein. The V and J calls follow TCRdb's processing rather than the paper's. This sample has around 99,000 distinct CDR3 sequences; approximately 10% occur once, and the top ten carry over 2%. The sample's time point: patch test 2, 6 weeks after DPC sensitization. Noted treatment: therapeutic diphenylcyclopropenone sensitization with weekly scalp DPC. Comments on this clonotype: Its target is unknown. The junction and the germline gene differ at one end; a read error may be behind it.

This TCR came from a man aged 40-50 years with alopecia areata. Some clones in this sample may be carry-over from other donors' samples. The chain links TRBV5-5 to TRBJ2-1, with TRBD1 identical over 10 bases. This material consisted of whole blood, taken in connection with sensitization to the hapten diphenylcyclopropenone (DPC). CDR3 loop: CASSGGTGVYSEQFF. The CDR3 nucleotides are TGTGCCAGCAGCGGGGGGACAGGGGTGTACAGTGAGCAGTTCTTC.